Shown below are 27 T cell receptor beta chains from a single sample sequenced in a study of regulatory T cells in long-lasting Graves disease. As for time point: newly diagnosed GD, antithyroid drugs for less than 3 months. The TCR library was made from RNA extracted from PBMCs. Combining iRepertoire HTBI primers with Arm-PCR of CDR3 regions, the authors built TCR beta libraries. TCRdb reanalysed the multiplex PCR reads using MiXCR and keeps one entry per CDR3 protein. The table lists roughly 260,000 distinct CDR3 sequences, 15% to 20% of them singletons. The data were also submitted as part of a second study, on T cells in Graves' hyperthyroidism and ophthalmopathy.

The specimen was peripheral blood mononuclear cells (PBMCs), collected at new diagnosis, from a patient treated with antithyroid drugs. These receptors all come from a woman younger than 45 with Graves disease.

On this clonotype itself: A much larger clone sits a single nucleotide away, making a read error possible. J is TRBJ2-5 and V is TRBV6-2 or TRBV6-3, with TRBD2 identical over 11 bases. Germline V CDR1 and CDR2: MNHEY, SVGEGT. Trimming cost V 5 bases and J 5 bases; bases outside gene matches: 16. The CDR3 sequence is 18 residues long. The CDR3 region has the DNA TGTGCCAGCAGTGAGCCGACGAATAGCGGGGGGGCCGGGGAGACCCAGTACTTC. It yields the protein CASSEPTNSGGAGETQYF.

This clonotype was observed a few times. The CDR3 does not end in the conserved phenylalanine or tryptophan, so this is likely a read error. The rearrangement uses TRBV11-2 and TRBJ1-4; possible D gene TRBD1, 6 bases. Trimming removed 3 bases from V and 7 bases from J, with 12 bases in between. Germline CDR1 reads SGHAT; CDR2 reads FQNNGV. The length of the CDR3 is 14 residues. CDR3 loop: CASSLGARGEKLFL. CDR3 sequence (DNA): TGTGCCAGCAGCTTGGGGGCGCGGGGTGAAAAACTGTTTCTT.

This clonotype was counted ten times or more. The CDR3 sequence: CSVDRPASTSEAFF. CDR3 coding DNA: TGCAGCGTTGATCGGCCGGCGAGTACCTCTGAAGCTTTCTTT. The rearrangement joins TRBV29-1 to TRBJ1-1; the D is unclear. Germline V lookup: CDR1 SQVTM, CDR2 ANQGSEA. The CDR3 covers 14 residues. The V end was cut by 3 bases, the J end by 6 bases, with 17 bases between.

This clonotype was observed at least ten times. The V gene is TRBV20-1, the J gene TRBJ2-3; 8 positions match TRBD1. Germline CDR1 and CDR2: DFQATT and SNEGSKA (reference sequence). This CDR3 comprises 13 residues. Trimming removed 6 bases from V and 5 bases from J; junction bases left unmatched: 7. CDR3: CSALGQGVDTQYF. Written as DNA, the CDR3 is TGCAGTGCGCTTGGACAGGGAGTAGATACGCAGTATTTT.

V gene TRBV9 combines with J gene TRBJ1-5; TRBD1 agrees at 7 bases. Germline trimming cut 3 bases from V and 7 bases from J; bases unmatched to any gene: 4. The CDR3 contains 13 residues. The germline V gene encodes CDR1 SGDLS and CDR2 YYNGEE. The CDR3 nucleotides read TGTGCCAGCAGCGCCAGGGGGGGGCAGCCCCAGCATTTT. Its protein is CASSARGGQPQHF.

The chain carries TRBV24-1 and TRBJ2-2; D call uncertain. Germline CDR1 and CDR2: KGHDR and SFDVKD. The CDR3 totals 15 residues. V was cut by 3 bases and J by 4 bases, with 11 bases left in between. The CDR3 is CATSDTSSATGELFF. The CDR3 bases are TGTGCCACCAGTGATACCTCATCGGCCACCGGGGAGCTGTTTTTT.

This clonotype appeared many times. The chain employs TRBV14 and TRBJ1-1; 7 bases are shared with TRBD1. Germline CDR1 reads SGHDN; CDR2 reads FVKESK. V was clipped by 2 bases and J by 1 base; unmatched bases: 10. CDR3 size: 17 residues. CDR3 nucleotide sequence: TGTGCCAGCAGCCAATGGACAGGTCGAAATCAGAACACTGAAGCTTTCTTT. Translation gives CASSQWTGRNQNTEAFF.

The table lists this clonotype with many counts. The V call is TRBV20-1, the J call TRBJ1-2, with D hard to call. The CDR3 runs 14 residues. The germline V gene encodes CDR1 DFQATT and CDR2 SNEGSKA (reference sequence). V lost 0 bases to trimming and J lost 4 bases, with 12 bases between them. The CDR3 is CSARDHVGSYGYTF. The CDR3 DNA sequence: TGCAGTGCTAGAGATCATGTGGGAAGCTATGGCTACACCTTC.

Only a few counts were recorded for this clonotype. The chain couples TRBV6-1 to TRBJ2-7, with 8 bases lining up with TRBD1. Per germline, CDR1 MNHNS and CDR2 SASEGT. The CDR3 has 16 residues. V gave up 8 bases and J gave up 3 bases; unmatched junction bases: 15. The CDR3 DNA reads as TGTGCCAGCCAAAAAACCATGACAGGGGCGGTCTACGAGCAGTACTTC. It specifies CASQKTMTGAVYEQYF.

The genes are TRBV6-1 and TRBJ2-3, with 9 bases that match TRBD2. From germline, CDR1 is MNHNS and CDR2 SASEGT. The CDR3 covers 17 residues. V lost 5 bases to trimming and J lost 0 bases; unmatched junction nucleotides: 9. The CDR3 spells CASSRDRRGGSTDTQYF. The DNA of the CDR3 is TGTGCCAGCAGTCGGGATCGGCGGGGGGGGAGCACAGATACGCAGTATTTT.

In its sample, this clonotype was seen many times. The chain combines TRBV20-1 with TRBJ1-2; D unresolved. Trimming removed 1 base from V and 2 bases from J, with 17 bases in between. Germline-derived CDR1 and CDR2 are DFQATT and SNEGSKA (reference sequence). The CDR3 contains 16 residues. The CDR3 protein is CSARGITSPGNYGYTF. In DNA, the CDR3 is TGCAGTGCTAGAGGAATAACAAGTCCTGGGAACTATGGCTACACCTTC.

This clonotype was recorded at least ten times. In DNA, the CDR3 is TGTGCCAGCAGCCAAACGACCATCCCGGGACAGGGTGTCTATGGCTACACCTTC. The encoded protein is CASSQTTIPGQGVYGYTF. This chain uses TRBV6-1 with TRBJ1-2; 9 nucleotides align to TRBD1. In germline, CDR1 is MNHNS, CDR2 SASEGT. The CDR3 is 18 residues long. Germline trimming cut 6 bases from V and 4 bases from J; bases unmatched to any gene: 18.

This clonotype was recorded many times. This rearrangement joins TRBV5-1 to TRBJ2-3; 8 positions agree with TRBD2. This CDR3 is built from 16 residues. In germline, CDR1 is SGHRS, CDR2 YFSETQ. Germline trimming cut 0 bases from V and 3 bases from J; bases unmatched to any gene: 6. CDR3 sequence reads: CASSLEGTRGTDTQYF. The DNA of the CDR3 is TGCGCCAGCAGCTTGGAGGGGACTAGAGGGACAGATACGCAGTATTTT.

This clonotype was detected a few times. This rearrangement joins TRBV6-1 to TRBJ2-3; 7 nucleotides line up with TRBD2. This CDR3 is 15 amino acids long. The germline CDR1 and CDR2 sequences are MNHNS and SASEGT. V lost 3 bases, J lost 4 bases, and 7 bases stayed unmatched. The CDR3 sequence: CASSDWGGVADTQYF. The CDR3, as DNA: TGTGCCAGCAGTGACTGGGGGGGGGTGGCAGATACGCAGTATTTT.

Many counts were recorded for this clonotype. V gene TRBV3-1 combines with J gene TRBJ2-2, with 10 bases that match TRBD2. Germline values: CDR1 LGHDT, CDR2 YNNKEL (reference sequence). The V and J ends lost 5 bases and 4 bases, in that order; junction bases with no gene match: 4. The CDR3 spans 15 residues. DNA of the CDR3: TGTGCCAGCAGCACCCGGACTAGCGGCACCGGGGAGCTGTTTTTT. Its protein is CASSTRTSGTGELFF.

This clonotype was detected ten times or more. CDR3 in DNA: TGTGCCAGCAGGGGCGGGACTCCCCCGGGGGAATACAATGAGCAGTTCTTC. Amino acids: CASRGGTPPGEYNEQFF. The chain carries TRBV25-1 and TRBJ2-1; D is possibly TRBD2 (6 bases). The CDR3 covers 17 residues. CDR1 MGHDK and CDR2 SYGVNS come from the germline V gene. Deletions cut 6 bases from V and 4 bases from J, with 22 bases between.

The table lists this clonotype with many counts. The chain uses TRBV19 and TRBJ1-1; the D is unclear. The germline V gene has CDR1 LNHDA and CDR2 SQIVND (reference sequence). The CDR3 runs to 16 residues. Trimming cost V 4 bases and J 0 bases, with 15 bases left between them. The CDR3 loop is CASSRRTGPLNTEAFF. DNA for the CDR3: TGTGCCAGTAGTAGAAGGACCGGGCCGCTGAACACTGAAGCTTTCTTT.

Only a few counts were recorded for this clonotype. The chain links TRBV20-1 to TRBJ1-5, with TRBD1 matching over 7 bases. This CDR3 is built from 14 residues. Germline lookup yields CDR1 DFQATT and CDR2 SNEGSKA (reference sequence). Trimming at V came to 5 bases and at J to 0 bases, leaving 4 bases not matched to a gene. The CDR3 DNA reads TGCAGTGCTGTCAGGGGGGATAGCAATCAGCCCCAGCATTTT. Translation: CSAVRGDSNQPQHF.

Regarding this clonotype: A far larger clone differs by one base, so this is likely a read error. The chain links TRBV12-3 or TRBV12-4 to TRBJ2-7; D not resolved. TRBJ2-5 matches the DNA end more closely, so the J call is doubtful. The CDR3 runs 14 residues. CDR3 amino acids: CASGLSILFETQYF. The CDR3 DNA sequence: TGTGCCAGCGGTTTATCTATTTTGTTCGAGACCCAGTACTTC.

Ten or more counts support this clonotype. The J gene is TRBJ2-3, the V gene TRBV2; 8 bases are shared with TRBD1. V shed 6 bases, J shed 5 bases, and the junction held 4 bases outside the gene matches. This CDR3 has 13 residues. The germline V gene encodes CDR1 SNHLY and CDR2 FYNNEI. The CDR3 DNA is TGTGCCAGCAGGGCAGGGGGCTTAGATACGCAGTATTTT. It is translated as CASRAGGLDTQYF. Variable domain in full (rest from reference TRBV2 and TRBJ2-3): EPEVTQTPSHQVTQMGQEVILRCVPISNHLYFYWYRQILGQKVEFLVSFYNNEISEKSEIFDDQFSVERPDGSNFTLKIRSTKLEDSAMYFCASRAGGLDTQYFGPGTRLTVL.

In its sample, this clonotype was seen many times. The chain couples TRBV10-3 to TRBJ2-1; D uncertain. Germline V lookup: CDR1 ENHRY, CDR2 SYGVKD. V lost 4 bases and J lost 6, with 7 bases in between. There are 12 residues in the CDR3. The CDR3 nucleotides are TGTGCCATCAGTGGAACCGGCAATGAGCAGTTCTTC. Translated, it gives CAISGTGNEQFF.

The V gene is TRBV7-2, the J gene TRBJ2-1; the match to TRBD2 covers 14 bases. V was clipped by 5 bases and J by 9 bases; unmatched bases: 12. Germline CDR1 SGHTA, CDR2 FQGNSA. The CDR3 has 17 residues. The CDR3 sequence: CASSKRLAGGGLGEQFF. CDR3 in DNA: TGTGCCAGCAGCAAAAGACTAGCGGGAGGGGGCCTTGGTGAGCAGTTCTTC.

The chain employs TRBV7-8 and TRBJ2-7; 9 nucleotides match TRBD2. Judging by the DNA end, TRBJ2-5 fits better; the J call may be wrong. This CDR3 has 15 amino acids. The germline gives CDR1 SGHVS, CDR2 FQNEAQ. CDR3 residues: CASSLKTSGQETQYF. The CDR3 region has the DNA TGTGCCAGCAGCTTGAAGACTAGCGGCCAAGAGACCCAGTACTTC.

The V and J genes are TRBV7-2 and TRBJ1-5, with 8 bases identical to TRBD1. The germline gives CDR1 SGHTA, CDR2 FQGNSA. The CDR3 has 16 amino acids. V shed 1 base and J 4 bases; nucleotides not matched to a gene: 6. CDR3 nucleotides: TGTGCCAGCAGCTTAGTGGACAGGGTGGCAAATCAGCCCCAGCATTTT. As protein: CASSLVDRVANQPQHF.

Ten or more counts support this clonotype. V usage is TRBV6-5 and J usage is TRBJ1-3; tentatively, D is TRBD1 (5 bases). Trimming took 0 bases from V and 4 from J, leaving 13 bases between them. Germline V lookup: CDR1 MNHEY, CDR2 SVGAGI. There are 16 residues in the CDR3. The CDR3 spells CASSYSPGVTGNTIYF. The CDR3 DNA reads TGTGCCAGCAGTTACTCACCGGGGGTAACGGGAAACACCATATATTTT.

Ten or more counts support this clonotype. The chain employs TRBV5-1 and TRBJ2-7; a possible D gene is TRBD1 (5 bases). This CDR3 is built from 13 residues. Germline V gives CDR1 SGHRS, CDR2 YFSETQ. V was clipped by 5 bases and J by 2 bases, with 11 bases between them. Written as DNA, the CDR3 is TGCGCCAGCAGGCCGGACAACGCCTACGAGCAGTACTTC. Its protein is CASRPDNAYEQYF.

This clonotype occurred a few times. The gene calls are TRBV29-1 and TRBJ2-1; possibly TRBD1 for D (5 bases). Germline CDR1 is SQVTM and CDR2 is ANQGSEA. The CDR3 consists of 13 residues. V lost 3 bases to trimming and J lost 6 bases, with 12 bases between them. The CDR3 DNA reads TGCAGCGTTGATCAGAGAAGGGGCAATGAGCAGTTCTTC. Translation gives CSVDQRRGNEQFF.